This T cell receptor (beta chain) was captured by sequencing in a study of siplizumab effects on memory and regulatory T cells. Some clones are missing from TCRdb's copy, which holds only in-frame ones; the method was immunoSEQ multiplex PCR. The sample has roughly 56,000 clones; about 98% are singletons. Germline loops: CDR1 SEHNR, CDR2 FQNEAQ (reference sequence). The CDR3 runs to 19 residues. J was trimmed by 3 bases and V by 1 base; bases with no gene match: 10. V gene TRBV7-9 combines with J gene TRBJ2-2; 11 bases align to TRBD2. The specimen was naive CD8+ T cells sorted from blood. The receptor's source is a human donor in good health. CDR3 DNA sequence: TGTGCCAGCAGCTTAGTCTGGGGGACTAGCGGAAAGTACACCGGGGAGCTGTTTTTT. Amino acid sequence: CASSLVWGTSGKYTGELFF.